This passage covers 24 T cell receptor beta chains from one sample sequenced in a study of T cell responses to AZD1222 COVID-19 vaccine. Sequencing used immunoSEQ multiplex PCR; TCRdb keeps in-frame clones, though not all of them. The table lists around 130,000 clones, 88% of them singletons. The sample consisted of peripheral blood, taken on day 0 of AZD1222 vaccination. The receptors were sampled from an adult in good health.

There are a few counts of this clone. V is TRBV19 and J is TRBJ1-1; the D is unclear. CDR1 is LNHDA, CDR2 SQIVND, per germline (reference sequence). This CDR3 spans 14 amino acids. V was cut by 7 bases and J by 1 base, with 13 bases left in between. The CDR3: CASTIDGSNTEAFF. CDR3 sequence (DNA): TGTGCCAGTACTATTGACGGGTCGAACACTGAAGCTTTCTTT.

The sample holds a few counts of this clone. CDR3 sequence (DNA): TGTGCCAGCAGTTTACAGGGGATTTCGGTCGAGCAGTACTTC. It translates to CASSLQGISVEQYF. The chain uses TRBV27 and TRBJ2-7, with a possible D match to TRBD1 (6 bases). This CDR3 spans 14 amino acids. Trimming took 2 bases from V and 6 from J, leaving 14 bases between them. Germline V CDR1 and CDR2: MNHEY, SMNVEV (reference sequence).

The chain joins TRBV11-2 to TRBJ2-7; TRBD1 is a possible D gene (6 bases). This CDR3 has 16 amino acids. Germline-derived CDR1 and CDR2 are SGHAT and FQNNGV. The V gene lost 2 bases and the J gene lost 3 bases, with 17 bases spanning the gap. The CDR3 spells CASSLRRGDKDYEQYF. The CDR3 DNA reads as TGTGCCAGCAGCTTAAGGCGAGGGGACAAGGACTACGAGCAGTACTTC.

The chain has TRBV11-2 and TRBJ2-7; D might be TRBD2 (6 bases). Germline values: CDR1 SGHAT, CDR2 FQNNGV. This CDR3 spans 14 amino acids. The ends were cut back, 3 bases at V and 3 bases at J, with 12 bases in the middle. The CDR3 DNA sequence: TGTGCCAGCAGCTTTATAGCGGATGGCTACGAGCAGTACTTC. This encodes CASSFIADGYEQYF.

The chain employs TRBV10-1 and TRBJ2-2; weak D call: TRBD2 (5 bases). CDR3 size: 13 residues. Per germline, CDR1 WNHNN and CDR2 SYGVQD (reference sequence). Trimming removed 5 bases from V and 2 bases from J, with 6 bases in between. The CDR3 here is CASSTRNTGELFF. Here the CDR3 DNA reads TGCGCCAGCAGTACTAGAAACACCGGGGAGCTGTTTTTT.

V usage is TRBV10-2 and J usage is TRBJ2-7, with D perhaps matching TRBD1 (5 bases). The germline gives CDR1 WSHSY, CDR2 SAAADI. V was shortened by 4 bases and J by 0 bases, with 7 bases between the two germline ends. This CDR3 is built from 13 residues. The chain's CDR3 is CASSVQASYEQYF. CDR3 in DNA: TGCGCCAGCAGTGTACAGGCCTCCTACGAGCAGTACTTC.

The rearrangement links TRBV29-1 to TRBJ1-3; D gene ambiguous. Germline loops: CDR1 SQVTM, CDR2 ANQGSEA. The CDR3 runs to 13 residues. V lost 6 bases, J lost 2 bases, and 11 bases lay in between. The CDR3, as DNA: TGCAGCGTAACCCCAGCCGCTGGAAACACCATATATTTT. Translated, it gives CSVTPAAGNTIYF.

The V call is TRBV9, the J call TRBJ1-4; D unresolved. V gave up 6 bases and J gave up 0 bases, with 12 bases separating them. Germline V lookup: CDR1 SGDLS, CDR2 YYNGEE. This CDR3 has 15 residues. CDR3 nucleotide sequence: TGTGCCAGCACTCCGAGGGCGGCAACTAATGAAAAACTGTTTTTT. Translating it yields CASTPRAATNEKLFF.

This clone was observed a handful of times. The chain links TRBV27 to TRBJ1-2; D unclear. Germline CDR1 MNHEY, CDR2 SMNVEV (reference sequence). V was shortened by 6 bases and J by 0 bases, with 23 bases between the two germline ends. The CDR3 has 18 amino acids. Written as DNA, the CDR3 is TGTGCCAGCAGCACACAGAGCCACGCACGTCCTTCTAACTATGGCTACACCTTC. Translating gives CASSTQSHARPSNYGYTF.

This clone was detected once. This rearrangement joins TRBV7-6 to TRBJ2-5; 8 bases fit TRBD2. This CDR3 is 15 amino acids long. V dropped 7 bases and J dropped 4; count of bases not matched to a gene: 11. CDR1 is SGHVS, CDR2 FNYEAQ, per germline. In DNA, the CDR3 is TGTGCCAGCATCGGGGGGGCAGCGGCAGCAGAGACCCAGTACTTC. As protein: CASIGGAAAAETQYF.

The V and J genes are TRBV6-6 and TRBJ2-7; D is undetermined. Looked up from germline, CDR1 is MNHNY and CDR2 is SVGAGI (reference sequence). The germline V and J ends were trimmed by 2 bases and 3 bases, with 14 bases remaining between them. The CDR3 has 15 residues. The CDR3: CASSYEVGWGYEQYF. Written as DNA, the CDR3 is TGTGCCAGCAGTTACGAGGTGGGATGGGGCTACGAGCAGTACTTC.

The gene calls are TRBV5-6 and TRBJ2-7, with D perhaps matching TRBD2 (5 bases). With 4 bases removed from V and 2 bases from J, the gap between germline ends came to 7 bases. The CDR3 is made up of 12 amino acids. The germline gives CDR1 SGHDT, CDR2 YYEEEE. CDR3 in DNA: TGTGCCAGCAGCCCCGGGGCCTACGAGCAGTACTTC. Amino acid sequence: CASSPGAYEQYF.

The V call is TRBV5-1, the J call TRBJ1-2; 8 bases are a match to TRBD1. The germline CDR1 and CDR2 sequences are SGHRS and YFSETQ. The CDR3 consists of 16 residues. With 4 bases clipped from V and 1 base from J, the junction kept 9 bases outside the gene matches. CDR3: CASSPGNRGDNYGYTF. In DNA, the CDR3 is TGCGCCAGCAGCCCGGGGAACAGGGGGGATAACTATGGCTACACCTTC.

V gene TRBV7-3 combines with J gene TRBJ1-3, with D unresolved. This CDR3 spans 15 amino acids. V lost 5 bases and J lost 0, with 11 bases in between. Germline V lookup: CDR1 SGHTA, CDR2 FQGTGA. The CDR3 protein is CASSLGSSSGNTIYF. CDR3 in DNA: TGTGCCAGCAGCCTAGGGAGCAGCTCTGGAAACACCATATATTTT.

Only one count was recorded for this clone. The chain employs TRBV7-8 and TRBJ2-5; 7 nucleotides align to TRBD1. Germline values: CDR1 SGHVS, CDR2 FQNEAQ. The CDR3 totals 14 residues. Trimming at V came to 5 bases and at J to 6 bases, leaving 9 bases not matched to a gene. CDR3 in amino acids: CASSDSTGRQTQYF. The DNA of the CDR3 is TGTGCCAGCAGCGACTCGACAGGGCGGCAGACCCAGTACTTC.

This clone has a single count. The chain combines TRBV29-1 with TRBJ2-7; either TRBD1 or TRBD2 may supply D (6 bases each). Germline V CDR1 and CDR2: SQVTM, ANQGSEA. V was trimmed by 4 bases and J by 4 bases, leaving 14 bases between them. The CDR3 runs to 13 residues. CDR3 DNA: TGCAGCGTTGTCGAGGGGGGAGGTTACGAGCAGTACTTC. Encoded protein: CSVVEGGGYEQYF.

There are a few counts of this clone. The rearrangement uses TRBV3-1 (or the pseudogene TRBV3-2) and TRBJ1-3, with 9 bases matching TRBD1. V lost 5 bases and J lost 0; bases outside the gene matches: 5. The V gene's germline CDR1 is LGHDT and CDR2 YNNKEL (reference sequence). This CDR3 is 16 amino acids long. CDR3 DNA: TGTGCCAGCAGCGCTACAGGGGGCTACTCTGGAAACACCATATATTTT. Protein: CASSATGGYSGNTIYF.

This clone has only one observation. CDR3 coding DNA: TGTGCCAGCAGTCCATCAGGCAGGGATAGCAATCAGCCCCAGCATTTT. Translated, it gives CASSPSGRDSNQPQHF. The chain uses TRBV28 and TRBJ1-5; weak D call: TRBD1 (5 bases). Germline loops: CDR1 MDHEN, CDR2 SYDVKM. V dropped 5 bases and J dropped 0 bases, with 14 bases sitting between them. This CDR3 contains 16 residues.

V is TRBV7-9 and J is TRBJ1-1; TRBD1 matches at 7 bases. From germline, CDR1 is SEHNR and CDR2 FQNEAQ (reference sequence). The CDR3 runs to 15 residues. Trimming removed 5 bases from V and 1 base from J; junction bases left unmatched: 7. The CDR3 nucleotides read TGTGCCAGCAGCGCCCGACAGGGTTGGAACACTGAAGCTTTCTTT. Amino acid sequence: CASSARQGWNTEAFF.

CDR3 sequence (DNA): TGTGCCAGCAGCTTAAGAGGCGGGGAGCTGTTTTTT. This encodes CASSLRGGELFF. The chain links TRBV5-6 to TRBJ2-2; no definite D call. Germline loops: CDR1 SGHDT, CDR2 YYEEEE. The CDR3 has 12 residues. V was trimmed by 2 bases and J by 7 bases, leaving 6 bases between them.

The chain has TRBV5-4 and TRBJ1-1, with 7 bases that match TRBD1. After removal of 2 bases from V and 5 bases from J, the junction contained 9 bases not matched to a gene. This CDR3 is built from 15 residues. Germline V gene lookup returns CDR1 SGHNT and CDR2 YYREEE (reference sequence). The CDR3 loop reads CASSLISTGETEAFF. CDR3 nucleotide sequence: TGTGCCAGCAGCTTAATATCTACAGGGGAAACTGAAGCTTTCTTT. Full variable domain (missing parts from reference TRBV5-4 and TRBJ1-1): ETGVTQSPTHLIKTRGQQVTLRCSSQSGHNTVSWYQQALGQGPQFIFQYYREEENGRGNFPPRFSGLQFPNYSSELNVNALELDDSALYLCASSLISTGETEAFFGQGTRLTVV.

This chain links TRBV6-6 with TRBJ2-7; D gene ambiguous. The germline V and J ends were trimmed by 4 bases and 2 bases, with 9 bases remaining between them. The germline gives CDR1 MNHNY, CDR2 SVGAGI (reference sequence). This CDR3 has 13 amino acids. The CDR3 is CASSLTATYEQYF. CDR3 coding DNA: TGTGCCAGCAGTTTAACAGCGACCTACGAGCAGTACTTC.

This clone was counted between two and nine times. The chain employs TRBV6-4 and TRBJ1-1; D might be TRBD1 (5 bases). Trimming shortened V by 4 bases and J by 5 bases, and 11 bases separated the two germline ends. Germline CDR1 reads MRHNA; CDR2 reads SNTAGT. The CDR3 is made up of 13 amino acids. CDR3 DNA: TGTGCCAGCAGTGTAGAGGGGCATACTGAAGCTTTCTTT. Protein: CASSVEGHTEAFF.

The table lists this clone with a few counts. V gene TRBV28 combines with J gene TRBJ2-2, with 12 bases lining up with TRBD2. Germline trimming cut 0 bases from V and 6 bases from J; bases unmatched to any gene: 5. Germline lookup yields CDR1 MDHEN and CDR2 SYDVKM. The CDR3 contains 17 residues. The DNA for the CDR3 is TGTGCCAGCAGTTTATGGAGGCTAGCGGGGGGGCCCGGGGAGCTGTTTTTT. It specifies CASSLWRLAGGPGELFF.